This T cell receptor beta chain originates from a study of blood T cells in healthy people across ages. Concerning this clonotype itself: Antigen specificity is unknown.

Primers used in a second PCR of roughly 7 to 12 cycles were a sample-barcoded 5' primer and a J-beta primer mix. Every sample gave at least 2.5 million paired-end reads containing CDR3. TCRdb reprocessed the 5' RACE reads via MiXCR and lists one record per CDR3 protein. The sample shows approximately 780,000 distinct CDR3 sequences, 25% to 30% of them seen only once. Whole-study results and caveats: More naive CD4+ cells and higher diversity marked long-lived donors relative to aged donors.

The sample was also reused in another study, on T cells of mothers and their children. That source adds: Second-round PCR products received sample barcodes and 2-4 random nucleotides from the M1S primer. Per mother, over 8 million TCR beta CDR3 reads were obtained; per child, about 3 million.

Sequenced material: blood. The receptor comes from a boy aged 10-17 years in good health.

The DNA of the CDR3 is TGCGCCAGCAGCCAAACAGGGCCCGAGCAGTACTTC. It yields the protein CASSQTGPEQYF. The chain combines TRBV4-1 with TRBJ2-7, with TRBD1 as a possible D gene (6 bases). Per germline, CDR1 MGHRA and CDR2 YSYEKL. V was shortened by 2 bases and J by 6 bases, with 8 bases between the two germline ends. The CDR3 has 12 amino acids.